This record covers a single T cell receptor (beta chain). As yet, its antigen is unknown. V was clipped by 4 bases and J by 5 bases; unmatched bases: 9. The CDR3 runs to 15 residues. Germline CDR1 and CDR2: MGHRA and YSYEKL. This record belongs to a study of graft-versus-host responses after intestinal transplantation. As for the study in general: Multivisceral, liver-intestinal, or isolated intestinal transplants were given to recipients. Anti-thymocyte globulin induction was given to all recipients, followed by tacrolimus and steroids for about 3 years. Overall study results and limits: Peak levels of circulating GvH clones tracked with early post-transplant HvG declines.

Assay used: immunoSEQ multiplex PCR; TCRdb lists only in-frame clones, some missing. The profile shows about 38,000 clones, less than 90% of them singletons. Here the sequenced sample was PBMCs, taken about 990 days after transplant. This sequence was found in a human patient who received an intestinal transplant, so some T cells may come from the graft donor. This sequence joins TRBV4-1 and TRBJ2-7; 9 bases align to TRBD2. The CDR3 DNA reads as TGCGCCAGCAGCCTCGAGGGCGGGAGGGCCGACGAGCAGTACTTC. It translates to CASSLEGGRADEQYF.